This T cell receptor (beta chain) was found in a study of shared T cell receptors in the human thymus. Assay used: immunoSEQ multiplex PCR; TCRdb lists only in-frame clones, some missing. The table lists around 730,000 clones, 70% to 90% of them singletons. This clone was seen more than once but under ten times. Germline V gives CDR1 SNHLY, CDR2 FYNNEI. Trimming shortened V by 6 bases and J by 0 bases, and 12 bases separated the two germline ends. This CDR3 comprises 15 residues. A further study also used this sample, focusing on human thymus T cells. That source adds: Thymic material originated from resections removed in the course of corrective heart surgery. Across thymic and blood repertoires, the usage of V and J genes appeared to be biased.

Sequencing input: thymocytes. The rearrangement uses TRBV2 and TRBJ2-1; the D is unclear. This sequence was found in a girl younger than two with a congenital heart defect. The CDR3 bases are TGTGCCAGCAGGGGTAGACTGACCTCCTACAATGAGCAGTTCTTC. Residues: CASRGRLTSYNEQFF.